The text below deals with one T cell receptor (beta chain). Antigen specificity is unknown. This entry belongs to a study of T-cell reconstitution after alpha-beta-depleted transplantation in children. Study-wide results and caveats: Roughly two months post-transplant, alpha-beta T cells reportedly originated from several hundred graft clones that had expanded. Recipient T cells and thymic progenitors that survived gave rise to the high TCRbeta diversity observed at day 60 in some patients.

Preparing the TCRbeta library involved the use of unique molecular identifiers. TCRdb reprocessed the PCR reads with MiXCR, giving one entry per CDR3 protein. Of some 600,000 distinct CDR3 sequences detected, 13% appear once; the ten largest clones hold over 2%. The sequences come from PBMCs, mostly from graft donor cells, collected 360 days after TCRalphabeta/CD19-depleted stem cell transplant. The clonotype originates from a male patient aged 10 to 17 who had a stem cell transplant for acute myeloid leukemia, so the T cells may come from the graft donor.

Here the CDR3 DNA reads TGTGCCACCAGCAGTACTGGGAGGGCCCTCGCGTACGAGCAGTACTTC. It is translated as CATSSTGRALAYEQYF. The chain couples TRBV15 to TRBJ2-7; TRBD2 matches 7 bases. This CDR3 region has 16 residues. Unmatched junction bases numbered 12, after V lost 3 bases and J lost 4 bases. Germline values: CDR1 LNHNV, CDR2 YYDKDF (reference sequence).